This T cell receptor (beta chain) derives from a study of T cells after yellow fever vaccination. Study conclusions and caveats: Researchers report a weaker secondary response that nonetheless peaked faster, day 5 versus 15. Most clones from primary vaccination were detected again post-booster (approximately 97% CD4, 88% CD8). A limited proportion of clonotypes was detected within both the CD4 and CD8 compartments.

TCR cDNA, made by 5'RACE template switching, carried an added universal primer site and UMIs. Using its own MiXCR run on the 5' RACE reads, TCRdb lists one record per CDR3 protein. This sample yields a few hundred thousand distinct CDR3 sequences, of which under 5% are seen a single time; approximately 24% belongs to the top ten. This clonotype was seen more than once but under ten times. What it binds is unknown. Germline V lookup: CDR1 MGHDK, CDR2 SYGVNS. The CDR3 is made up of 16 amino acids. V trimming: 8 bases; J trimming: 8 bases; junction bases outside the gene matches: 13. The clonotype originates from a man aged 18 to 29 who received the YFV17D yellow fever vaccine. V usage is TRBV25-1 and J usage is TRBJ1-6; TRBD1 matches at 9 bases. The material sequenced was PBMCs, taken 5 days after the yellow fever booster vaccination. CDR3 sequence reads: CASDEGPGTGHSPLHF. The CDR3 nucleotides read TGTGCCAGCGACGAGGGGCCCGGGACAGGGCATTCACCCCTCCACTTT.